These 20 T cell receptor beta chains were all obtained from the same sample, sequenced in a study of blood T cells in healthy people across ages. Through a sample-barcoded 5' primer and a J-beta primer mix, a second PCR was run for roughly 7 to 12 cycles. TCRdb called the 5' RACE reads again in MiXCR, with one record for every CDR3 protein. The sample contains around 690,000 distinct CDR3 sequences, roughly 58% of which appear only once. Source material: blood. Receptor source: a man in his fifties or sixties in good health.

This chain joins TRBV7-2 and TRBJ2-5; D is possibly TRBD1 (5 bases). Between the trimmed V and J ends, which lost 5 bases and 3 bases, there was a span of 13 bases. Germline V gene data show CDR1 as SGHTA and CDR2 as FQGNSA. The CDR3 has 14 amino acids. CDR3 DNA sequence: TGTGCCAGCAGCCTCTGGGGCAGGGAAGAGACCCAGTACTTC. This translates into CASSLWGREETQYF. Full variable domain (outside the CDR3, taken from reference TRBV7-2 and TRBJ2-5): GAGVSQSPSNKVTEKGKDVELRCDPISGHTALYWYRQSLGQGLEFLIYFQGNSAPDKSGLPSDRFSAERTGGSVSTLTIQRTQQEDSAVYLCASSLWGREETQYFGPGTRLLVL.

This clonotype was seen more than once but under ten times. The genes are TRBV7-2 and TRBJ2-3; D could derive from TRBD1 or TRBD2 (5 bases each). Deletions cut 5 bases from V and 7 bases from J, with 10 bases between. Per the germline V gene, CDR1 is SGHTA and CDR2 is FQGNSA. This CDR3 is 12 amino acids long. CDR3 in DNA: TGTGCCAGCAGCCGGGACCACCATACGCAGTATTTT. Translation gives CASSRDHHTQYF.

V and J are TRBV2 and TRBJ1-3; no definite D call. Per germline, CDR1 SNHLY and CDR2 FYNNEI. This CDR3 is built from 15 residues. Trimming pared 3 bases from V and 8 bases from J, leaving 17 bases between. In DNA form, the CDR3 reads TGTGCCAGCAGTGATTTCTTCGGTCCGGGCGACACCATATATTTT. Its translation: CASSDFFGPGDTIYF. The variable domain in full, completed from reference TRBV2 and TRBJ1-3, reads EPEVTQTPSHQVTQMGQEVILRCVPISNHLYFYWYRQILGQKVEFLVSFYNNEISEKSEIFDDQFSVERPDGSNFTLKIRSTKLEDSAMYFCASSDFFGPGDTIYFGEGSWLTVV.

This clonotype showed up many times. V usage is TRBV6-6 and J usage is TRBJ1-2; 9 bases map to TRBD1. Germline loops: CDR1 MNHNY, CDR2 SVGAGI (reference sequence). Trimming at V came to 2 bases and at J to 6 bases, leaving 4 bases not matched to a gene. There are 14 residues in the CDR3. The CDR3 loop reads CASSYMGQGDGYTF. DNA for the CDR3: TGTGCCAGCAGTTACATGGGACAGGGAGATGGCTACACCTTC.

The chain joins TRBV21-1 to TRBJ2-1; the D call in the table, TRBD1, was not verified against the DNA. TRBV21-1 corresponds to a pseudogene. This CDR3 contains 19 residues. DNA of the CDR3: TGTGCCAGCAGCAAAGCCCGACAGATGTCCCTACCTACCTACAATGAGCAGTTCTTC. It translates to CASSKARQMSLPTYNEQFF.

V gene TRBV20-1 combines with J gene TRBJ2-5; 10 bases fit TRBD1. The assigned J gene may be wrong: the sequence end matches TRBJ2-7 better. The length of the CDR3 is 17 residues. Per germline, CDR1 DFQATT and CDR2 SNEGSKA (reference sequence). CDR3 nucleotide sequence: TGCAGTGCTAGAGATTGGACGGACAGGGGGACTGCCTACGAGCAGTACTTC. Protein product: CSARDWTDRGTAYEQYF.

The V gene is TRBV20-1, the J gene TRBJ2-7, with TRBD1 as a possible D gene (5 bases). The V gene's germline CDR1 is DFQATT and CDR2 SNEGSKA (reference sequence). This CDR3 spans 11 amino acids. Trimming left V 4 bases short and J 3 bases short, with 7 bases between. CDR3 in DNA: TGCAGTGCTATGACAGTCTACGAGCAGTACTTC. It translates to CSAMTVYEQYF.

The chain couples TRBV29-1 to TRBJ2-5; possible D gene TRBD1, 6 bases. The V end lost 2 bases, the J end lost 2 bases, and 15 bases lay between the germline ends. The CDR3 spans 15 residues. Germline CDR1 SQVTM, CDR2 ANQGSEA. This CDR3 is CSVERQVGWQETQYF. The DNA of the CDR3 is TGCAGCGTTGAAAGACAGGTGGGGTGGCAAGAGACCCAGTACTTC.

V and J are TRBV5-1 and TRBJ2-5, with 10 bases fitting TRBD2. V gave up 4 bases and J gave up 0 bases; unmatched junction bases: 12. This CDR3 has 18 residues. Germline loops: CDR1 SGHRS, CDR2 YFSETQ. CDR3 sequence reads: CASSQGGTSELYQETQYF. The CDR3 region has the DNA TGCGCCAGCAGCCAAGGCGGGACTAGCGAACTGTACCAAGAGACCCAGTACTTC.

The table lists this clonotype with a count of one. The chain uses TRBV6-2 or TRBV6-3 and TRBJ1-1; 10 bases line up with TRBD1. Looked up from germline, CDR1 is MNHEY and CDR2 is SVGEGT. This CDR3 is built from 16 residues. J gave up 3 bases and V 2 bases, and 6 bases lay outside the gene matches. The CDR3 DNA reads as TGTGCCAGCAGTTACACGCCTGGGACAGGGGACACTGAAGCTTTCTTT. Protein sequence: CASSYTPGTGDTEAFF.

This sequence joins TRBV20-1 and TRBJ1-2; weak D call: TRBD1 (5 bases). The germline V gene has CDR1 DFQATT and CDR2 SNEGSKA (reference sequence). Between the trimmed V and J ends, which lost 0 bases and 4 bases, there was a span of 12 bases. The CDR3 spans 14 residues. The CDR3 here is CSARDVGARYGYTF. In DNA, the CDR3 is TGCAGTGCTAGAGATGTAGGGGCGCGCTATGGCTACACCTTC.

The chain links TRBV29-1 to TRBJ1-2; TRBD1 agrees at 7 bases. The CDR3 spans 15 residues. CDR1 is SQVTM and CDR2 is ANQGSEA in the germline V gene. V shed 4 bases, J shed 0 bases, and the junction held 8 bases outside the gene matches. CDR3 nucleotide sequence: TGCAGCGTTGCTCCACGAGGGGGCCCTAACTATGGCTACACCTTC. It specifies CSVAPRGGPNYGYTF.

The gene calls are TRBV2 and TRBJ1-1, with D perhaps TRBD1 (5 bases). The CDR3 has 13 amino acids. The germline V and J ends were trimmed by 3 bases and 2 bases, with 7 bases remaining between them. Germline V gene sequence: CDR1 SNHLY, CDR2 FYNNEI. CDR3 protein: CASSETVNTEAFF. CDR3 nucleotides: TGTGCCAGCAGTGAGACAGTAAACACTGAAGCTTTCTTT.

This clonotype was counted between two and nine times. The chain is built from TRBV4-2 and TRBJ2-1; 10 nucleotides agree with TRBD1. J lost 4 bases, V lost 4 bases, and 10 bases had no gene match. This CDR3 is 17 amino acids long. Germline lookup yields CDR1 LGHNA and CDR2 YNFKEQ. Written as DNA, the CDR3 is TGTGCCAGCAGCCTACAAAGGACAGGGGGGATTTACAATGAGCAGTTCTTC. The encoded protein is CASSLQRTGGIYNEQFF.

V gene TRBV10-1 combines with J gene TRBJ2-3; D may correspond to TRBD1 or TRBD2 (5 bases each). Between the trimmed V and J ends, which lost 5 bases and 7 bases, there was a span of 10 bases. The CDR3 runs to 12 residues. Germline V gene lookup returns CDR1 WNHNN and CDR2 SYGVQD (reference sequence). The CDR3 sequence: CASSLGVNTQYF. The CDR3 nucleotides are TGCGCCAGCAGTTTGGGGGTAAATACGCAGTATTTT.

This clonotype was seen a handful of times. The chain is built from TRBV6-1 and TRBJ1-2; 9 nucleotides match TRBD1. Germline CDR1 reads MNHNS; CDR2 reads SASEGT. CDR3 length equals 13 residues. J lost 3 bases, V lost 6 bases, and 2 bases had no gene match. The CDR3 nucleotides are TGTGCCAGCAGACGGACAGGGGACTATGGCTACACCTTC. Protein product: CASRRTGDYGYTF.

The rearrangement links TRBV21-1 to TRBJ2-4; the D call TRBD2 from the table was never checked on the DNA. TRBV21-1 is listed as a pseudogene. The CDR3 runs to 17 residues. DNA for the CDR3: TGTGCCAGCAGCAAAAAATCCGGCGGGGAAGCCAAAAACATTCAGTACTTC. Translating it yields CASSKKSGGEAKNIQYF.

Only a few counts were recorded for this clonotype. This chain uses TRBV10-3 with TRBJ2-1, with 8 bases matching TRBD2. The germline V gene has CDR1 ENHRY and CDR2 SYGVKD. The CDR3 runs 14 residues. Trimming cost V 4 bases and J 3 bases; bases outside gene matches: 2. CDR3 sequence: CAISAGTSYNEQFF. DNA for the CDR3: TGTGCCATCAGTGCCGGGACTAGCTACAATGAGCAGTTCTTC.

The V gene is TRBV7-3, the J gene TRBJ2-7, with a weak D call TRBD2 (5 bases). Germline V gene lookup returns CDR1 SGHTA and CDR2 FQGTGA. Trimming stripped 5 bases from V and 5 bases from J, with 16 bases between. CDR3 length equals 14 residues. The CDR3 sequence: CASSPDAGLNEQYF. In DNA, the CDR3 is TGTGCCAGCAGCCCGGACGCGGGTTTGAACGAGCAGTACTTC. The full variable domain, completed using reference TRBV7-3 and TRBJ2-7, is GAGVSQTPSNKVTEKGKYVELRCDPISGHTALYWYRQSLGQGPEFLIYFQGTGAADDSGLPNDRFFAVRPEGSVSTLKIQRTERGDSAVYLCASSPDAGLNEQYFGPGTRLTVT.

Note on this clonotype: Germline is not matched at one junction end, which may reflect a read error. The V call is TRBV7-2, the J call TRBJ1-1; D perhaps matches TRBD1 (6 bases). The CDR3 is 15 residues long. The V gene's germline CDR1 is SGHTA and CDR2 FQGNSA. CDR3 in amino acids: CASSGQTGLNTEAFF. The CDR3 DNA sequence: TGTGCCAGCAGCGGCCAGACAGGACTGAACACTGAGGCTTTCTTT.